The present entry profiles one T cell receptor (beta chain) with its context. Cycle 7 day 1, cycle 4 day 1, and baseline were the timepoints at which blood was sampled. Measured with immunoSEQ multiplex PCR; TCRdb has only the in-frame clones, and not every one. The sample lists 50,000 or so clones, roughly 90% occurring once. The data are from a study of OX40 agonist ivuxolimab in advanced cancers. Across the study: Ivuxolimab, an antibody acting as an agonist of OX40 (CD134), was used to treat patients. Eligibility rules accepted prior anti-PD-1, anti-PD-L1 or anti-CTLA-4 therapy, and 40% to 50% had some.

The germline gives CDR1 SGHTS, CDR2 YDEGEE. The length of the CDR3 is 19 residues. Trimming cost V 2 bases and J 0 bases; bases outside gene matches: 16. This sequence joins TRBV5-8 and TRBJ1-1; TRBD1 agrees at 7 bases. The TCR originated in an adult with an advanced solid tumor such as melanoma, head and neck, liver or kidney cancer. Sequenced material: CD4+ or CD8+ T cells sorted from blood, taken in a trial of the OX40 agonist ivuxolimab. The CDR3 reads CASSFPRDSTPLLNTEAFF. CDR3 nucleotides: TGTGCCAGCAGCTTCCCGAGGGACAGTACCCCCTTACTGAACACTGAAGCTTTCTTT.